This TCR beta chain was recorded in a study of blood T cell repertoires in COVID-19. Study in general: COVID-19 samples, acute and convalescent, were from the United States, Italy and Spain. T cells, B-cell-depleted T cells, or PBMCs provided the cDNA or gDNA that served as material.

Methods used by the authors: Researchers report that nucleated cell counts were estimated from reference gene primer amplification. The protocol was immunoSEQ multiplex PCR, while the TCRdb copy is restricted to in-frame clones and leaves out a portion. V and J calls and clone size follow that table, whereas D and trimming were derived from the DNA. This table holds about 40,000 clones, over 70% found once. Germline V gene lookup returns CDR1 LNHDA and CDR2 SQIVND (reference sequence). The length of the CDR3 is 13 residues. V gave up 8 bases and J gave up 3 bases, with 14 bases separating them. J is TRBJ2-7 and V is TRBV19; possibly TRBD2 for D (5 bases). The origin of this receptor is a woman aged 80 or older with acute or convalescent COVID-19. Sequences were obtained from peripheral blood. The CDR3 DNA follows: TGTGCCAGTCCCCCCGATGAGGGCTACGAGCAGTACTTC. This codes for CASPPDEGYEQYF. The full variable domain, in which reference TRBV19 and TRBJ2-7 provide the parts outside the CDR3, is DGGITQSPKYLFRKEGQNVTLSCEQNLNHDAMYWYRQDPGQGLRLIYYSQIVNDFQKGDIAEGYSVSREKKESFPLTVTSAQKNPTAFYLCASPPDEGYEQYFGPGTRLTVT.